Listed below are T cell receptor beta chains from one sample, sequenced in a study of blood T cell repertoires in COVID-19. Repertoires were generated with immunoSEQ multiplex PCR, while TCRdb's copy carries only in-frame clones and drops some. The sample lists 27,000 or so clones, roughly 82% seen once, with under 2% in the top ten. The material sequenced was peripheral blood. The receptors stem from an elderly man with active or convalescent COVID-19. CDR3s include the opening cysteine and the closing phenylalanine or tryptophan. D genes are given only for firm matches. A row's size may be missing; if present it is once, few, many or a size class.

size: .
D: .
V: TRBV7-6
J: TRBJ2-7
DNA: TGTGCCAGCAGCTTAGGGCGACAGGCTACCAGCGAGCAGTACTTC
CDR3: CASSLGRQATSEQYF

size: .
D: .
V: TRBV7-8
J: TRBJ2-1
DNA: TGTGCCAGCAGCTTAGGCCTAGGGGGCGGGGATGAGCAGTTCTTC
CDR3: CASSLGLGGGDEQFF

size: .
D: .
V: TRBV29-1
J: TRBJ1-2
DNA: TGCAGCGTTGTCCCCCAGAAATACTATGGCTACACCTTC
CDR3: CSVVPQKYYGYTF

size: .
D: .
V: TRBV6-1
J: TRBJ2-3
DNA: TGTGCCAGCAGTGAAACCGGGGGACCCACAGATACGCAGTATTTT
CDR3: CASSETGGPTDTQYF

size: .
D: .
V: TRBV2
J: TRBJ1-2
DNA: TGTGCCAGCAGTGAGATGGAGAACTATGGCTACACCTTC
CDR3: CASSEMENYGYTF

size: .
D: .
V: TRBV5-6
J: TRBJ1-4
DNA: TGTGCCAGCTTCCGGGCAGGGTTGAATGAAAAACTGTTTTTT
CDR3: CASFRAGLNEKLFF

size: .
D: .
V: TRBV6-6
J: TRBJ2-1
DNA: TGTGCCAGCTTGGACGGGGTGAACAATGAGCAGTTCTTC
CDR3: CASLDGVNNEQFF

size: .
D: TRBD1
V: TRBV3-1/TRBV3-2
J: TRBJ2-2
DNA: TGTGCCAGCAGCGCTGGACAGGGAAGTGGACCCGGGGAGCTGTTTTTT
CDR3: CASSAGQGSGPGELFF

size: .
D: .
V: TRBV6-5
J: TRBJ1-1
DNA: TGTGCCAGCATGGCCGGGATTATGACCACTGAAGCTTTCTTT
CDR3: CASMAGIMTTEAFF

size: .
D: .
V: TRBV2
J: TRBJ1-2
DNA: TGTGCCAGCCAAACGGGGACTCCAGGGAATGGCTACACCTTC
CDR3: CASQTGTPGNGYTF

size: .
D: TRBD2
V: TRBV10-1
J: TRBJ2-7
DNA: TGCGCCAGCAGTCTAACTAGCGGGTACTCCTACGAGCAGTACTTC
CDR3: CASSLTSGYSYEQYF

size: .
D: TRBD2
V: TRBV2
J: TRBJ2-3
DNA: TGTGCCAGCACCAGGGATAGGACTAGCGGGACCACAGATACGCAGTATTTT
CDR3: CASTRDRTSGTTDTQYF

size: .
D: .
V: TRBV27
J: TRBJ2-1
DNA: TGTGCCAGCAGTCGAATAGCAGGGGCCGGCTCCTACAATGAGCAGTTCTTC
CDR3: CASSRIAGAGSYNEQFF

size: .
D: TRBD1
V: TRBV3-1/TRBV3-2
J: TRBJ2-2
DNA: TGTGCCAGCAGCCAACCGGGACAGGGTGGGTCCGGGGAGCTGTTTTTT
CDR3: CASSQPGQGGSGELFF

size: .
D: .
V: TRBV20-1
J: TRBJ1-2
DNA: TGCAGAGGCGGCGGGGGTTCTGGCTACACCTTC
CDR3: CRGGGGSGYTF

size: .
D: TRBD1
V: TRBV5-1
J: TRBJ2-6
DNA: TGCGCCAGCAGGCTAACAGGGGGCGCGTTGACTGGGGCCAACGTCCTGACTTTC
CDR3: CASRLTGGALTGANVLTF

size: .
D: TRBD1
V: TRBV3-1/TRBV3-2
J: TRBJ2-3
DNA: TGTGCCAGCAGCCAACCGGGACAGGGTATTACAGATACGCAGTATTTT
CDR3: CASSQPGQGITDTQYF

size: .
D: TRBD1
V: TRBV5-1
J: TRBJ1-6
DNA: TGCGCCAGCAGCTTGGGAGGGACAGAGAATTCACCCCTCCACTTT
CDR3: CASSLGGTENSPLHF

size: once
D: .
V: TRBV28
J: TRBJ1-5
DNA: TGTGCCAGCAGGCCTCCTGCAGGCGGGGAGTGGCCCCAGCATTTT
CDR3: CASRPPAGGEWPQHF

size: .
D: .
V: TRBV16
J: TRBJ1-2
DNA: TGTGCCAGCAGCCAAAATCCTTCTAACTATGGCTACACCTTC
CDR3: CASSQNPSNYGYTF

size: .
D: TRBD2
V: TRBV28
J: TRBJ2-7
DNA: TGTGCCAGCAGACCATCCGGGACTAGCTACGAGCAGTACTTC
CDR3: CASRPSGTSYEQYF

size: .
D: TRBD1
V: TRBV9
J: TRBJ1-2
DNA: TGTGCCAGCAGCGCCCACCAGACAGGGATTTATGGCTACACCTTC
CDR3: CASSAHQTGIYGYTF

size: .
D: .
V: TRBV18
J: TRBJ1-1
DNA: TGTGCCAGCTCCCAAGCTAGGAACACTGAAGCTTTCTTT
CDR3: CASSQARNTEAFF

size: few
D: .
V: TRBV12-5
J: TRBJ1-1
DNA: TGTGCTAGTGGTTTGCAGGTCTTAGACGGGAACACTGAAGCTTTCTTT
CDR3: CASGLQVLDGNTEAFF

size: few
D: TRBD1
V: TRBV28
J: TRBJ2-2
DNA: TGTGCCAGCAGCTCTGGACAGGGGAACACCGGGGAGCTGTTTTTT
CDR3: CASSSGQGNTGELFF

size: few
D: .
V: TRBV6-5
J: TRBJ2-7
DNA: TGTGCCAGCAGTCCCCCGACTAGTGCCTACGAGCAGTACTTC
CDR3: CASSPPTSAYEQYF

size: .
D: .
V: TRBV28
J: TRBJ1-4
DNA: TGTGCCAGCAGTTCGCCGGGGGGAACTAATGAAAAACTGTTTTTT
CDR3: CASSSPGGTNEKLFF

size: few
D: .
V: TRBV18
J: TRBJ1-3
DNA: TGTGCCAGCTCACCACCCGCTGGAAACACCATATATTTT
CDR3: CASSPPAGNTIYF

size: .
D: .
V: TRBV3-1/TRBV3-2
J: TRBJ1-6
DNA: TGTGCCAGCAGCCAAGTAGGGGTGGACGGGGGTAATTCACCCCTCCACTTT
CDR3: CASSQVGVDGGNSPLHF

size: .
D: TRBD1
V: TRBV5-1
J: TRBJ1-2
DNA: TGCGCCAGCAGCCCAGGACAGGCCAGCAGTGGCTACACCTTC
CDR3: CASSPGQASSGYTF

size: .
D: .
V: TRBV2
J: TRBJ2-2
DNA: TGTGCCAGCAGTCGGGAGAACACCGGGGAGCTGTTTTTT
CDR3: CASSRENTGELFF

size: .
D: TRBD2
V: TRBV11-3
J: TRBJ2-3
DNA: TGTGCCAGCAGCTTAGCCCTCGGGGGGGGGAACACAGATACGCAGTATTTT
CDR3: CASSLALGGGNTDTQYF

size: .
D: .
V: TRBV19
J: TRBJ1-2
DNA: TGTGCCAGTACCTTCCGGGACTTCCTCGGCGGTGGCTACACCTTC
CDR3: CASTFRDFLGGGYTF

size: .
D: .
V: TRBV28
J: TRBJ2-1
DNA: TGTGCCAGCAGTTTAGGGGGGAGATTGGACAATGAGCAGTTCTTC
CDR3: CASSLGGRLDNEQFF

size: .
D: TRBD2
V: TRBV5-1
J: TRBJ2-7
DNA: TGCGCCAGCAGCTTGACTACTAGCGGGGGCTCCTACGAGCAGTACTTC
CDR3: CASSLTTSGGSYEQYF

size: .
D: TRBD2
V: TRBV6-5
J: TRBJ2-3
DNA: TGTGCCAGCAGTTTAGCGGGGGTCACAGATACGCAGTATTTT
CDR3: CASSLAGVTDTQYF

size: .
D: .
V: TRBV12-3/TRBV12-4
J: TRBJ2-1
DNA: TGTGCCAGCAGGCGGGACGGTTACAATGAGCAGTTCTTC
CDR3: CASRRDGYNEQFF

size: .
D: .
V: TRBV5-4
J: TRBJ1-1
DNA: TGTGCCAGCAGCCCCGGCGGGGAATTGAACACTGAAGCTTTCTTT
CDR3: CASSPGGELNTEAFF

size: .
D: .
V: TRBV6-5
J: TRBJ1-4
DNA: TGTGCCAGCAGTCCCCGGGACACCATAAATGAAAAACTGTTTTTT
CDR3: CASSPRDTINEKLFF

size: .
D: TRBD1
V: TRBV7-2
J: TRBJ1-2
DNA: TGTGCCAGCAGCTCCCCGACAGGGGGCTATGGCTACACCTTC
CDR3: CASSSPTGGYGYTF

size: .
D: .
V: TRBV7-9
J: TRBJ2-1
DNA: TGTGCCAGCAGCTTAGGTACCTACAATGAGCAGTTCTTC
CDR3: CASSLGTYNEQFF

size: .
D: TRBD1
V: TRBV2
J: TRBJ2-2
DNA: TGTGCCAGTCAGCTTCAGGGGGCGCGGGTGGCCGGGGAGCTGTTTTTT
CDR3: CASQLQGARVAGELFF

size: .
D: .
V: TRBV20-1
J: TRBJ1-1
DNA: TGCAGTGCCGCGCGTATGGCTGAAGCTTTCTTT
CDR3: CSAARMAEAFF

size: .
D: TRBD1
V: TRBV2
J: TRBJ1-6
DNA: TGTGCCAGCTTGTACAGGGGAGATTCACCCCTCCACTTT
CDR3: CASLYRGDSPLHF

size: .
D: .
V: TRBV7-6
J: TRBJ2-5
DNA: TGTGCCAGCAGCCAAGCTATGACTGAGACCCAGTACTTC
CDR3: CASSQAMTETQYF

size: once
D: .
V: TRBV6-1
J: TRBJ2-1
DNA: TGTGCCAGCAGTGAAGTCAGGGCCAATGAGCAGTTCTTC
CDR3: CASSEVRANEQFF

size: .
D: TRBD1
V: TRBV19
J: TRBJ1-1
DNA: TGTGCAACAAAAGGGGGCAGGGGCACTGAAGCTTTCTTT
CDR3: CATKGGRGTEAFF

size: once
D: .
V: TRBV11-3
J: TRBJ2-1
DNA: TGTGCCAGCAGCCGAGGCGCCAATGAGCAGTTCTTC
CDR3: CASSRGANEQFF

size: once
D: TRBD1
V: TRBV19
J: TRBJ1-2
DNA: TGTGCCAGTAGTACCCTTGGACAGGGGATCTATGGCTACACCTTC
CDR3: CASSTLGQGIYGYTF

size: .
D: .
V: TRBV12-3/TRBV12-4
J: TRBJ2-7
DNA: TGTGCCAGCAGTTTTACGACTTTATACGAGCAGTACTTC
CDR3: CASSFTTLYEQYF

size: .
D: TRBD1
V: TRBV12-5
J: TRBJ2-6
DNA: TGTGCTAGTGGTGCCGGGACAGGGGTTATCTCTGGGGCCAACGTCCTGACTTTC
CDR3: CASGAGTGVISGANVLTF

size: .
D: TRBD2
V: TRBV18
J: TRBJ2-3
DNA: TGTGCCAGCTCACCAACTAGCGGAGTAGATAGCACAGATACGCAGTATTTT
CDR3: CASSPTSGVDSTDTQYF

size: .
D: TRBD1
V: TRBV18
J: TRBJ2-3
DNA: TGTGCCAGCTCACTCGGACAGGGCACAGATACGCAGTATTTT
CDR3: CASSLGQGTDTQYF

size: .
D: .
V: TRBV2
J: TRBJ2-5
DNA: TGTGCCAGCAGTGACGGGGTTATCCAAGAGACCCAGTACTTC
CDR3: CASSDGVIQETQYF